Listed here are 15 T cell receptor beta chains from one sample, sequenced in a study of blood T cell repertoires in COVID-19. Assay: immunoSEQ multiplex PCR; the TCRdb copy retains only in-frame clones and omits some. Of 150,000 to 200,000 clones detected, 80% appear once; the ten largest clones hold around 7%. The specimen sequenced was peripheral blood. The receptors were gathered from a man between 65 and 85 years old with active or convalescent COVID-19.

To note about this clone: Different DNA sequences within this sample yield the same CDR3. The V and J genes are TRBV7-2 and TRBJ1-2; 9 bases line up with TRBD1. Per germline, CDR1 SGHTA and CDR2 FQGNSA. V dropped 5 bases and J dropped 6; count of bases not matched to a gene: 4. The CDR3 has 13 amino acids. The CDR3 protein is CASSTRTGDGYTF. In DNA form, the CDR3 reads TGTGCCAGCAGCACCCGGACAGGGGATGGCTACACCTTC.

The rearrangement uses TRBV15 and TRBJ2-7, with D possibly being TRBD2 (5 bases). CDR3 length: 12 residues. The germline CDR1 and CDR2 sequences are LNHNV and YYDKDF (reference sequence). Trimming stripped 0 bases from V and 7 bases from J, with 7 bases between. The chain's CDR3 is CATSRDRREQYF. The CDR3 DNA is TGTGCCACCAGCAGAGATAGGAGGGAGCAGTACTTC.

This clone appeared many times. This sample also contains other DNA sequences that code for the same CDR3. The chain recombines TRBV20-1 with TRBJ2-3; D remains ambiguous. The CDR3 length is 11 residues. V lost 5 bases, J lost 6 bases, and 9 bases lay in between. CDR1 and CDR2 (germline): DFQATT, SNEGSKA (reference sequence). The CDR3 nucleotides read TGCAGTGCTCCTAGAACGGATACGCAGTATTTT. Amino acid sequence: CSAPRTDTQYF.

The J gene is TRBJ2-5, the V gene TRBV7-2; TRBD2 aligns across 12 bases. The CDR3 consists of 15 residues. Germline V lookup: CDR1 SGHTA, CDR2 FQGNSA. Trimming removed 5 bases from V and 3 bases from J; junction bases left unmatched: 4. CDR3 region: CASSVTSGGEETQYF. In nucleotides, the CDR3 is TGTGCCAGCAGCGTGACTAGCGGGGGAGAAGAGACCCAGTACTTC.

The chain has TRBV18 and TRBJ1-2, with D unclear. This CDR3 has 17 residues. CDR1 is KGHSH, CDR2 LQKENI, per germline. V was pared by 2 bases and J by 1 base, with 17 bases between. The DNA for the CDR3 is TGTGCCAGCTCACCAACGCGGGGAGCCGCCTTTAACTATGGCTACACCTTC. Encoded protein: CASSPTRGAAFNYGYTF. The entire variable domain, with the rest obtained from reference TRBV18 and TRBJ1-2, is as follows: NAGVMQNPRHLVRRRGQEARLRCSPMKGHSHVYWYRQLPEEGLKFMVYLQKENIIDESGMPKERFSAEFPKEGPSILRIQQVVRGDSAAYFCASSPTRGAAFNYGYTFGSGTRLTVV.

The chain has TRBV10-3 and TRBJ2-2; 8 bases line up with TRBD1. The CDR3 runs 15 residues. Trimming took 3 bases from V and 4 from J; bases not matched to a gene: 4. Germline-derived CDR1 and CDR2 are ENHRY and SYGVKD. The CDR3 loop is CAISEQQGVTGELFF. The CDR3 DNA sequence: TGTGCCATCAGTGAACAACAGGGGGTCACCGGGGAGCTGTTTTTT.

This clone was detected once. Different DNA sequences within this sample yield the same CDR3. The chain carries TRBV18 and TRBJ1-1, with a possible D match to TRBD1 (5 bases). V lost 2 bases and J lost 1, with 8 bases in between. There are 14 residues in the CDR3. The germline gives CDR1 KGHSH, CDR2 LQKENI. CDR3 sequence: CASSPRGENTEAFF. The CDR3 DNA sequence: TGTGCCAGCTCACCAAGGGGTGAGAACACTGAAGCTTTCTTT.

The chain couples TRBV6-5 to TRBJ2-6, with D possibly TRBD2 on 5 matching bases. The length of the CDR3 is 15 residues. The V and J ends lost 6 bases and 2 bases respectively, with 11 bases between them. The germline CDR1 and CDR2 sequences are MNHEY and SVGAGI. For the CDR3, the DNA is TGTGCCAGCAGGCTTTCGAGGGCTGGGGCCAACGTCCTGACTTTC. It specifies CASRLSRAGANVLTF.

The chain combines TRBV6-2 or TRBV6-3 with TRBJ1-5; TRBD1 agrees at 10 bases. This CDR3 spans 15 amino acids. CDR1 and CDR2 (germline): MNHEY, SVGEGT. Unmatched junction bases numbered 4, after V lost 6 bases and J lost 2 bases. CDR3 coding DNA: TGTGCCAGCAGCCGACAGGGGGCCGGCAATCAGCCCCAGCATTTT. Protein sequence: CASSRQGAGNQPQHF.

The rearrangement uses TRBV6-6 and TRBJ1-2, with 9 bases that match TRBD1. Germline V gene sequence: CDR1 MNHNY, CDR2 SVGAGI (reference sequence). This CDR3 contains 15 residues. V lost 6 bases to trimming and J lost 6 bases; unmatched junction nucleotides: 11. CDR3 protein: CASRPSPWTGDGYTF. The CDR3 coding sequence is TGTGCCAGCAGGCCCAGCCCTTGGACAGGGGATGGCTACACCTTC.

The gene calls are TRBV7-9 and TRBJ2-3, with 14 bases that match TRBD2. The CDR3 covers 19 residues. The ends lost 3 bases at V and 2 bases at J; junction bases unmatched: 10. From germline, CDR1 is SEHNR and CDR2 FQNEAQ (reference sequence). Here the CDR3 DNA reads TGTGCCAGCAGCTTCTCGACTAGCGGGAGGGGGGCATCCACAGATACGCAGTATTTT. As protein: CASSFSTSGRGASTDTQYF.

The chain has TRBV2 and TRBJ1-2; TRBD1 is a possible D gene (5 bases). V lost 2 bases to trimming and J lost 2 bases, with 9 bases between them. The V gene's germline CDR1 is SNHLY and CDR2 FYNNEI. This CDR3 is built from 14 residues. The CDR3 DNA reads TGTGCCAGCAGTGAATTCGGACAAAACTATGGCTACACCTTC. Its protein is CASSEFGQNYGYTF.

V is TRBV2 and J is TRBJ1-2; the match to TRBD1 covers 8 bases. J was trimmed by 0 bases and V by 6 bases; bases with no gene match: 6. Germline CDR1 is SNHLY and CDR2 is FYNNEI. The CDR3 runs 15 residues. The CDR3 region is CASSDGQGANYGYTF. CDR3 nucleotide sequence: TGTGCCAGCAGCGATGGACAGGGAGCTAACTATGGCTACACCTTC.

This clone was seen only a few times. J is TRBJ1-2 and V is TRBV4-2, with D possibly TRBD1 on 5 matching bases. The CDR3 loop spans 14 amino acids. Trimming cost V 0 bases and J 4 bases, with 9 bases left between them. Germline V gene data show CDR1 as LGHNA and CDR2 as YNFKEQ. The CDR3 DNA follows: TGTGCCAGCAGCCAAGATGCAGGGCTCTATGGCTACACCTTC. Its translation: CASSQDAGLYGYTF.

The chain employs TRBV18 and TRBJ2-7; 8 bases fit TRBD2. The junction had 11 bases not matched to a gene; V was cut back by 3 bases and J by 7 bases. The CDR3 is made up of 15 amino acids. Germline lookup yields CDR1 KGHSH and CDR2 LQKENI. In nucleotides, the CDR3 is TGTGCCAGCTCACCGGGGGGGCTAGCGGGTGTTGAGCAGTACTTC. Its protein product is CASSPGGLAGVEQYF. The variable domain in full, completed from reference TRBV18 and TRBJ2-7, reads NAGVMQNPRHLVRRRGQEARLRCSPMKGHSHVYWYRQLPEEGLKFMVYLQKENIIDESGMPKERFSAEFPKEGPSILRIQQVVRGDSAAYFCASSPGGLAGVEQYFGPGTRLTVT.